The rows below give T cell receptor beta chains drawn from one sample of a study of shared clonotypes between healthy human individuals. Assay: immunoSEQ multiplex PCR; the TCRdb copy retains only in-frame clones and omits some. This table has under 1,100,000 clones, around 78% appearing once. Sequencing was carried out using memory CD4+ T cells from PBMCs. The receptor source for this set is a man aged 18-30 years in good health. Some clones in this sample may be carry-over from other donors' samples. Both conserved end residues are part of each CDR3. The D gene is left open where the match is weak. Size is stated for part of the rows, as once, few or many counts, or as a class when the clone is expanded.

d_call: .
v_call: TRBV7-8
j_call: TRBJ1-2
clone_size: once
cdr3_aa: CASSLGTDGYTF
cdr3_nt: TGTGCCAGCAGCCTAGGGACGGATGGCTACACCTTC

d_call: .
v_call: TRBV5-5
j_call: TRBJ1-1
clone_size: few
cdr3_aa: CASIMVGGNTEAFF
cdr3_nt: TGTGCCAGCATAATGGTTGGGGGGAACACTGAAGCTTTCTTT

d_call: .
v_call: TRBV7-2
j_call: TRBJ1-1
clone_size: .
cdr3_aa: CASSLGVGVRAAFF
cdr3_nt: TGTGCCAGCAGCTTAGGGGTAGGGGTCAGAGCAGCTTTCTTT

d_call: .
v_call: TRBV9
j_call: TRBJ2-2
clone_size: .
cdr3_aa: CASSAKRDGELFF
cdr3_nt: TGTGCCAGCAGCGCAAAGAGGGACGGGGAGCTGTTTTTT

d_call: TRBD2
v_call: TRBV6-5
j_call: TRBJ2-1
clone_size: .
cdr3_aa: CASRRLAGEDEQFF
cdr3_nt: TGTGCCAGCCGGAGACTAGCGGGAGAGGATGAGCAGTTCTTC

d_call: TRBD1
v_call: TRBV28
j_call: TRBJ2-1
clone_size: .
cdr3_aa: CASGPPGQGADEQFF
cdr3_nt: TGTGCCAGCGGACCTCCGGGACAGGGGGCAGATGAGCAGTTCTTC

d_call: TRBD2
v_call: TRBV9
j_call: TRBJ2-1
clone_size: once
cdr3_aa: CASSVGVTSGSNEQFF
cdr3_nt: TGTGCCAGCAGCGTAGGAGTGACTAGCGGGAGTAATGAACAGTTCTTC

d_call: .
v_call: TRBV6-5
j_call: TRBJ1-1
clone_size: many
cdr3_aa: CASSYLGSGAPEAFF
cdr3_nt: TGTGCCAGCAGTTACCTGGGGTCAGGGGCGCCTGAAGCTTTCTTT

d_call: .
v_call: TRBV21-1
j_call: TRBJ2-3
clone_size: .
cdr3_aa: CASSTRPDTQYF
cdr3_nt: TGTGCCAGCAGCACCCGCCCAGATACGCAGTATTTT

d_call: .
v_call: TRBV6-5
j_call: TRBJ2-3
clone_size: few
cdr3_aa: CASSYSTGVWQYF
cdr3_nt: TGTGCCAGCAGTTACTCGACCGGGGTTTGGCAGTATTTT

d_call: TRBD1
v_call: TRBV28
j_call: TRBJ2-3
clone_size: .
cdr3_aa: CASSRDRGYTDTQYF
cdr3_nt: TGTGCCAGCAGCCGCGACAGGGGATACACAGATACGCAGTATTTT

d_call: TRBD1
v_call: TRBV5-1
j_call: TRBJ2-1
clone_size: .
cdr3_aa: CASSQQGAFGQFF
cdr3_nt: TGCGCCAGCAGCCAGCAGGGGGCCTTCGGGCAGTTCTTC

d_call: .
v_call: TRBV6-1
j_call: TRBJ2-7
clone_size: .
cdr3_aa: CASSPRTEAYEQYF
cdr3_nt: TGTGCCAGTTCCCCCCGGACGGAAGCCTACGAGCAGTACTTC

d_call: .
v_call: TRBV28
j_call: TRBJ1-3
clone_size: .
cdr3_aa: CASSSIQFSGNTIYF
cdr3_nt: TGTGCCAGCAGTTCTATACAGTTCTCTGGAAACACCATATATTTT

d_call: .
v_call: TRBV5-4
j_call: TRBJ2-2
clone_size: many
cdr3_aa: CASSSSGTLGRTGELFF
cdr3_nt: TGTGCCAGCAGTTCCTCCGGGACCCTGGGGCGCACCGGGGAGCTGTTTTTT

d_call: .
v_call: TRBV5-5
j_call: TRBJ2-7
clone_size: .
cdr3_aa: CASSLQGTHEQYF
cdr3_nt: TGTGCCAGCAGCTTGCAGGGGACCCACGAGCAGTACTTC

d_call: TRBD1
v_call: TRBV30
j_call: TRBJ1-4
clone_size: .
cdr3_aa: CARRGQGDEKLFF
cdr3_nt: TGTGCCCGGAGAGGGCAGGGGGACGAAAAACTGTTTTTT

d_call: .
v_call: TRBV7-2
j_call: TRBJ2-5
clone_size: .
cdr3_aa: CASSLGAPSGETQYF
cdr3_nt: TGTGCCAGCAGCTTAGGGGCCCCCTCCGGGGAGACCCAGTACTTC

d_call: .
v_call: TRBV7-2
j_call: TRBJ2-3
clone_size: few
cdr3_aa: CASSPRYQTDTQYF
cdr3_nt: TGTGCCAGCAGCCCAAGGTACCAAACAGATACGCAGTATTTT

d_call: TRBD2
v_call: TRBV4-1
j_call: TRBJ2-7
clone_size: few
cdr3_aa: CASSQPTSGNYEQYF
cdr3_nt: TGCGCCAGCAGCCAGCCGACTAGCGGAAATTACGAGCAGTACTTC

d_call: .
v_call: TRBV11-2
j_call: TRBJ2-1
clone_size: few
cdr3_aa: CASSVPPRGRNEQFF
cdr3_nt: TGTGCCAGCAGCGTGCCCCCCCGGGGACGCAATGAGCAGTTCTTC

d_call: TRBD1
v_call: TRBV4-1
j_call: TRBJ2-4
clone_size: .
cdr3_aa: CASSQGQGNGAKNIQYF
cdr3_nt: TGCGCCAGCAGCCAAGGACAGGGGAATGGGGCCAAAAACATTCAGTACTTC

d_call: .
v_call: TRBV28
j_call: TRBJ2-3
clone_size: .
cdr3_aa: CASSSVGDTQYF
cdr3_nt: TGTGCCAGCAGTTCCGTGGGAGATACGCAGTATTTT

d_call: .
v_call: TRBV27
j_call: TRBJ2-7
clone_size: .
cdr3_aa: CASRTWDRSYEQYF
cdr3_nt: TGTGCCAGCAGGACCTGGGACCGCTCCTACGAGCAGTACTTC

d_call: TRBD1
v_call: TRBV11-2
j_call: TRBJ2-1
clone_size: once
cdr3_aa: CASSLAKDRENYNEQFF
cdr3_nt: TGTGCCAGCAGCTTAGCCAAGGACAGGGAAAACTACAATGAGCAGTTCTTC

d_call: .
v_call: TRBV7-9
j_call: TRBJ1-1
clone_size: few
cdr3_aa: CASIPSGSYTEAFF
cdr3_nt: TGTGCCAGCATTCCTTCAGGGTCGTACACTGAAGCTTTCTTT

d_call: .
v_call: TRBV4-1
j_call: TRBJ1-2
clone_size: many
cdr3_aa: CASSQDPWAAGTSTF
cdr3_nt: .

d_call: .
v_call: TRBV4-1
j_call: TRBJ2-2
clone_size: .
cdr3_aa: CASMGVDTGELFF
cdr3_nt: TGCGCCAGCATGGGGGTGGACACCGGGGAGCTGTTTTTT

d_call: .
v_call: TRBV7-2
j_call: TRBJ1-1
clone_size: .
cdr3_aa: CASSLVRTEAFF
cdr3_nt: TGTGCCAGCAGCCTCGTGAGGACTGAAGCTTTCTTT

d_call: TRBD2
v_call: TRBV2
j_call: TRBJ2-1
clone_size: once
cdr3_aa: CASAGTSGGEQFF
cdr3_nt: TGTGCCAGCGCCGGGACTAGCGGCGGTGAGCAGTTCTTC

d_call: TRBD2
v_call: TRBV11-1
j_call: TRBJ2-1
clone_size: .
cdr3_aa: CASSFRAGSHNEQFF
cdr3_nt: TGTGCCAGCAGCTTTAGAGCGGGGAGCCACAATGAGCAGTTCTTC

d_call: .
v_call: TRBV5-1
j_call: TRBJ2-3
clone_size: .
cdr3_aa: CASSWDQSTDTQYF
cdr3_nt: TGCGCCAGCAGCTGGGACCAAAGTACAGATACGCAGTATTTT

d_call: .
v_call: TRBV10-3
j_call: TRBJ1-5
clone_size: .
cdr3_aa: CAISADLDGGNQPQHF
cdr3_nt: TGTGCCATCAGTGCCGATCTAGACGGTGGGAATCAGCCCCAGCATTTT

d_call: .
v_call: TRBV9
j_call: TRBJ2-2
clone_size: .
cdr3_aa: CASSVGNSNTGELFF
cdr3_nt: TGTGCCAGCAGCGTAGGGAATTCCAACACCGGGGAGCTGTTTTTT

d_call: .
v_call: TRBV27
j_call: TRBJ2-1
clone_size: .
cdr3_aa: CASSLLFRGGEQFF
cdr3_nt: TGTGCCAGCAGTTTATTATTCAGGGGAGGTGAGCAGTTCTTC

d_call: .
v_call: TRBV29-1
j_call: TRBJ2-2
clone_size: .
cdr3_aa: CSVSLWSNTGELFF
cdr3_nt: TGCAGCGTCTCATTATGGTCGAACACCGGGGAGCTGTTTTTT

d_call: .
v_call: TRBV7-2
j_call: TRBJ2-7
clone_size: .
cdr3_aa: CASSPRDIGAQQYF
cdr3_nt: TGTGCCAGCAGCCCGCGGGACATCGGGGCACAGCAGTACTTC

d_call: .
v_call: TRBV28
j_call: TRBJ2-7
clone_size: .
cdr3_aa: CASSLVQQSYEQYF
cdr3_nt: TGTGCCAGCAGTTTAGTCCAACAATCCTACGAGCAGTACTTC

d_call: .
v_call: TRBV19
j_call: TRBJ2-1
clone_size: .
cdr3_aa: CASSIVGVNNEQFF
cdr3_nt: TGTGCCAGTAGTATTGTGGGAGTGAACAATGAGCAGTTCTTC

d_call: TRBD2
v_call: TRBV9
j_call: TRBJ2-1
clone_size: .
cdr3_aa: CASSLRLAGGQYNEQFF
cdr3_nt: TGTGCCAGCAGCTTACGACTAGCGGGAGGGCAATACAATGAGCAGTTCTTC

d_call: .
v_call: TRBV19
j_call: TRBJ1-5
clone_size: .
cdr3_aa: CASSLHQGRSNQPQHF
cdr3_nt: TGTGCCAGTAGTCTCCATCAGGGCAGGAGCAATCAGCCCCAGCATTTT

d_call: .
v_call: TRBV4-2
j_call: TRBJ2-2
clone_size: .
cdr3_aa: CASTYTGELFF
cdr3_nt: TGTGCCAGCACCTATACCGGGGAGCTGTTTTTT

d_call: TRBD1
v_call: TRBV18
j_call: TRBJ2-5
clone_size: once
cdr3_aa: CASSPDRVQETQYF
cdr3_nt: TGTGCCAGCTCACCAGACAGGGTCCAAGAGACCCAGTACTTC

d_call: .
v_call: TRBV11-2
j_call: TRBJ1-2
clone_size: .
cdr3_aa: CASSLGNYGYTF
cdr3_nt: TGTGCCAGCAGCTTAGGGAACTATGGCTACACCTTC

d_call: TRBD2
v_call: TRBV6-1
j_call: TRBJ2-3
clone_size: .
cdr3_aa: CASSVLLAGMSSTDTQYF
cdr3_nt: TGTGCCAGCAGTGTCTTACTAGCGGGGATGTCTAGCACAGATACGCAGTATTTT

d_call: .
v_call: TRBV5-1
j_call: TRBJ1-4
clone_size: few
cdr3_aa: CASSDPQGSNEKLFF
cdr3_nt: TGCGCCAGCAGCGATCCACAGGGCTCCAATGAAAAACTGTTTTTT

d_call: .
v_call: TRBV5-1
j_call: TRBJ2-1
clone_size: .
cdr3_aa: CASSLGQTNEQFF
cdr3_nt: TGCGCCAGCAGCTTGGGGCAGACCAATGAGCAGTTCTTC

d_call: .
v_call: TRBV10-1
j_call: TRBJ2-2
clone_size: .
cdr3_aa: CASSRTGNTGELFF
cdr3_nt: TGCGCCAGCAGTCGGACGGGGAACACCGGGGAGCTGTTTTTT

d_call: .
v_call: TRBV28
j_call: TRBJ1-2
clone_size: .
cdr3_aa: CASSSTGETNYGYTF
cdr3_nt: TGTGCCAGCAGTTCGACAGGAGAGACTAACTATGGCTACACCTTC

d_call: .
v_call: TRBV7-9
j_call: TRBJ1-3
clone_size: once
cdr3_aa: CASSLLSSLDGNTIYF
cdr3_nt: TGTGCCAGCAGCTTATTATCTTCCCTAGATGGAAACACCATATATTTT

d_call: .
v_call: TRBV6-6
j_call: TRBJ1-5
clone_size: .
cdr3_aa: CAGGIDTNQPQHF
cdr3_nt: TGTGCCGGGGGAATCGATACCAATCAGCCCCAGCATTTT

d_call: .
v_call: TRBV14
j_call: TRBJ2-7
clone_size: .
cdr3_aa: CASSQGRRGTYEQYF
cdr3_nt: TGTGCCAGCAGCCAAGGAAGACGAGGAACCTACGAGCAGTACTTC

d_call: TRBD1
v_call: TRBV2
j_call: TRBJ2-1
clone_size: .
cdr3_aa: CASSYQGAFYNEQFF
cdr3_nt: TGTGCCAGCAGTTACCAGGGGGCTTTCTACAATGAGCAGTTCTTC

d_call: .
v_call: TRBV18
j_call: TRBJ2-1
clone_size: .
cdr3_aa: CASSMEGRNEQFF
cdr3_nt: TGTGCCAGCTCCATGGAGGGGAGGAATGAGCAGTTCTTC

d_call: .
v_call: TRBV2
j_call: TRBJ1-2
clone_size: .
cdr3_aa: CASRQPGHTNYGYTF
cdr3_nt: TGTGCCAGCAGACAGCCGGGACACACGAACTATGGCTACACCTTC

d_call: .
v_call: TRBV30
j_call: TRBJ2-5
clone_size: .
cdr3_aa: CAWSSGRGQETQYF
cdr3_nt: TGTGCCTGGAGTAGTGGGAGGGGGCAAGAGACCCAGTACTTC

d_call: TRBD2
v_call: TRBV5-6
j_call: TRBJ2-2
clone_size: once
cdr3_aa: CASSLGTSGSRFTGELFF
cdr3_nt: TGTGCCAGCAGCCTGGGGACTAGCGGGAGTCGGTTCACCGGGGAGCTGTTTTTT